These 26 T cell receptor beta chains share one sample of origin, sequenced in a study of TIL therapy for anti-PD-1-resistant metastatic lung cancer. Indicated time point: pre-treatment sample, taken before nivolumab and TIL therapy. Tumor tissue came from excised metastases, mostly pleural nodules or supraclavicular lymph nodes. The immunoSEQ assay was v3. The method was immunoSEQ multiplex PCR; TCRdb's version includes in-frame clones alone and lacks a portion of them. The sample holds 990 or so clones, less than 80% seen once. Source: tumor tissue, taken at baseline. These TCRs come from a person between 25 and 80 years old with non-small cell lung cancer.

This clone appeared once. The CDR3 DNA follows: TGTGCCAGTAGTATTAATAATGACGGACAGCCCCAGCATTTT. This sequence encodes CASSINNDGQPQHF. V is TRBV19 and J is TRBJ1-5; D is ambiguous. This CDR3 has 14 amino acids. Between the trimmed V and J ends, which lost 3 bases and 7 bases, there was a span of 13 bases. Germline V gene lookup returns CDR1 LNHDA and CDR2 SQIVND (reference sequence).

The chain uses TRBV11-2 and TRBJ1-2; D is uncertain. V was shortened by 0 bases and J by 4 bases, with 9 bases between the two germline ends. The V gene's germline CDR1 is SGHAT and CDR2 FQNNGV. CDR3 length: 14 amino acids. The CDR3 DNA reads TGTGCCAGCAGCTTAGATGTGGGGTCCTATGGCTACACCTTC. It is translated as CASSLDVGSYGYTF.

This CDR3 is CASRASTNSPLHF. The CDR3 coding sequence is TGCGCCAGCCGGGCCTCAACTAATTCACCCCTCCACTTT. The J gene is TRBJ1-6, the V gene TRBV4-1; unclear D gene. Germline CDR1 is MGHRA and CDR2 is YSYEKL. Trimming took off 8 bases at V and 6 bases at J, with 11 bases between the two ends. This CDR3 has 13 amino acids.

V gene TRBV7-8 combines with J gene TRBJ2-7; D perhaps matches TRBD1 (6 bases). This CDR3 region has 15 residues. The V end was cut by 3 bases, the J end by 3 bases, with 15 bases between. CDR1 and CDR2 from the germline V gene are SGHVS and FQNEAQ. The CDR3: CASSLRTEGNYEQYF. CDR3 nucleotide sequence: TGTGCCAGCAGCTTGAGGACAGAGGGAAACTACGAGCAGTACTTC.

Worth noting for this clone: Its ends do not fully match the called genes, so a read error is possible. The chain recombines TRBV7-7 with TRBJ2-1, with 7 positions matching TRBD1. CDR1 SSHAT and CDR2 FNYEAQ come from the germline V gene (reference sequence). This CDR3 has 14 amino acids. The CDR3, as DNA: TGTGCTAGCAGCCCAGGGGGTAGCAGGAATGAGCAGTTCTTC. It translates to CASSPGGSRNEQFF. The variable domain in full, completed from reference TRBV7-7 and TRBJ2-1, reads GAGVSQSPRYKVTKRGQDVTLRCDPISSHATLYWYQQALGQGPEFLTYFNYEAQPDKSGLPSDRFSAERPEGSISTLTIQRTEQRDSAMYRCASSPGGSRNEQFFGPGTRLTVL.

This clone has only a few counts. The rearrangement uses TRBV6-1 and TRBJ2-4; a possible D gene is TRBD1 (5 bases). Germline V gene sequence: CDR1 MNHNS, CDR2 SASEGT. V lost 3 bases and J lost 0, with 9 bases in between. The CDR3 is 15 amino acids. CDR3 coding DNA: TGTGCCAGCAGTGATGGACACCTAGCCAAAAACATTCAGTACTTC. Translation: CASSDGHLAKNIQYF.

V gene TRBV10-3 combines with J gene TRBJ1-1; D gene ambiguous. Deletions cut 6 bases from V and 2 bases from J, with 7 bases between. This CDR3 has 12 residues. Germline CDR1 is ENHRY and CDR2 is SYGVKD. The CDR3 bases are TGTGCCATCAGGGGCCCCAACACTGAAGCTTTCTTT. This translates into CAIRGPNTEAFF.

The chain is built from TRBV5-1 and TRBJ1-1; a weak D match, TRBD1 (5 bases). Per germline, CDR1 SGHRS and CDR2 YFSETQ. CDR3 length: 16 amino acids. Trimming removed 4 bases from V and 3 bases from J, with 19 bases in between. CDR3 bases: TGCGCCAGCAGCCAAAGGGGTTGGGGGAGGGACACTGAAGCTTTCTTT. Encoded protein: CASSQRGWGRDTEAFF.

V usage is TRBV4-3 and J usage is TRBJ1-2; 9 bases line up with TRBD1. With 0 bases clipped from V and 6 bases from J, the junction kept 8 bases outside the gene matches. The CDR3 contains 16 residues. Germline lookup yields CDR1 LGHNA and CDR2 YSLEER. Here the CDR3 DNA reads TGCGCCAGCAGCCAAGATCCAAGGGACAGGGTCAATGGCTACACCTTC. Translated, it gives CASSQDPRDRVNGYTF.

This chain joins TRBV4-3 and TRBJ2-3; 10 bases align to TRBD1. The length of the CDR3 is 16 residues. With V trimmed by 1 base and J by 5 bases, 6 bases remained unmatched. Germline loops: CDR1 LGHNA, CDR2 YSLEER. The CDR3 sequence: CASSQVTGGGGDTQYF. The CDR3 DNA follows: TGCGCCAGCAGCCAAGTGACAGGGGGCGGAGGAGATACGCAGTATTTT.

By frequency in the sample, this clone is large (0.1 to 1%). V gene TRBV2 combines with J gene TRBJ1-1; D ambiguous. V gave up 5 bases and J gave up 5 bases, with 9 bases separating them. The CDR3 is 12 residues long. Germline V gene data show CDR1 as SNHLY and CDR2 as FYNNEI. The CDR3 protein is CASSRTRTEAFF. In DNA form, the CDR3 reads TGTGCCAGCAGTAGGACGCGAACTGAAGCTTTCTTT. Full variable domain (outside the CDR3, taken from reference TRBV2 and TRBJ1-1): EPEVTQTPSHQVTQMGQEVILRCVPISNHLYFYWYRQILGQKVEFLVSFYNNEISEKSEIFDDQFSVERPDGSNFTLKIRSTKLEDSAMYFCASSRTRTEAFFGQGTRLTVV.

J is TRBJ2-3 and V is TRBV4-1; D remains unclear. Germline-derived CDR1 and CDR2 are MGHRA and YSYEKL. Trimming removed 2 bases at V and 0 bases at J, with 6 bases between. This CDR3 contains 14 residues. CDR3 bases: TGCGCCAGCAGCCAAATTCCTAGCACAGATACGCAGTATTTT. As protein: CASSQIPSTDTQYF.

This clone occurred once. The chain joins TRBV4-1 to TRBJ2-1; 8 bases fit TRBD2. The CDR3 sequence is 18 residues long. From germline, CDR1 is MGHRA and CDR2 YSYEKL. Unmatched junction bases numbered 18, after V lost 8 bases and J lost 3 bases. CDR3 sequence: CASEPGRGGSGNYNEQFF. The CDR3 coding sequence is TGCGCCAGCGAACCCGGGAGGGGTGGGAGCGGGAACTACAATGAGCAGTTCTTC.

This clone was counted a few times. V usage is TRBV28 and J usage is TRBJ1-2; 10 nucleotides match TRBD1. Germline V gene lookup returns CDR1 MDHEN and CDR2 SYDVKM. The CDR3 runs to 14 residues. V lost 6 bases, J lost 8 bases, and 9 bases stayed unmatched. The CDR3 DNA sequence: TGTGCCAGCAGACCCGGGACAGGGGTGGGAGGCTACACCTTC. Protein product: CASRPGTGVGGYTF.

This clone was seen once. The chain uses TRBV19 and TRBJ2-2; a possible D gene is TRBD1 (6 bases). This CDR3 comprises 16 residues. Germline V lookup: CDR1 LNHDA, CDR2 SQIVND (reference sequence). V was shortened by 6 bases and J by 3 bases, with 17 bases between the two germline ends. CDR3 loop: CASSTRGPPHTGELFF. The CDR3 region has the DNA TGTGCCAGTAGCACCAGGGGCCCCCCACACACCGGGGAGCTGTTTTTT.

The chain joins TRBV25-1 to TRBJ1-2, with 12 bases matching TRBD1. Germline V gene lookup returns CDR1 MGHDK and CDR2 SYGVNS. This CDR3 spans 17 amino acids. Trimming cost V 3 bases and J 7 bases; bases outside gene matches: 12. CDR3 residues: CASSDSGTGGATVGYTF. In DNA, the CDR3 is TGTGCCAGCAGTGATTCCGGGACAGGGGGCGCAACGGTTGGCTACACCTTC.

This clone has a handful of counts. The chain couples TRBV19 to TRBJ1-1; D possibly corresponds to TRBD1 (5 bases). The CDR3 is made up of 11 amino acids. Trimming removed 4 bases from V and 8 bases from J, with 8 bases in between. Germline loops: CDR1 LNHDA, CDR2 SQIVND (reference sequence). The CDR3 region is CASSRGGEAFF. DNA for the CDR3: TGTGCCAGTAGTAGGGGGGGGGAAGCTTTCTTT.

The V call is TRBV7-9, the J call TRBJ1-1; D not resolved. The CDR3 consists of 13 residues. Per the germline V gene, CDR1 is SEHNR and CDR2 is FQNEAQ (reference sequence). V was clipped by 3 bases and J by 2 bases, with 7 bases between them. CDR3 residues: CASSFGSNTEAFF. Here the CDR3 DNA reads TGTGCCAGCAGCTTTGGCAGTAACACTGAAGCTTTCTTT.

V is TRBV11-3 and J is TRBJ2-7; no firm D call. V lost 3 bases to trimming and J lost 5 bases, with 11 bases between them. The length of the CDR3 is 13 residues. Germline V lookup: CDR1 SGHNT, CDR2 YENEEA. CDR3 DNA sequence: TGTGCCAGCAGCTTCCAGAGCAAGGACGAGCAGTACTTC. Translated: CASSFQSKDEQYF. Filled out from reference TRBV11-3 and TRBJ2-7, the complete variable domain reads EAGVVQSPRYKIIEKKQPVAFWCNPISGHNTLYWYLQNLGQGPELLIRYENEEAVDDSQLPKDRFSAERLKGVDSTLKIQPAELGDSAVYLCASSFQSKDEQYFGPGTRLTVT.

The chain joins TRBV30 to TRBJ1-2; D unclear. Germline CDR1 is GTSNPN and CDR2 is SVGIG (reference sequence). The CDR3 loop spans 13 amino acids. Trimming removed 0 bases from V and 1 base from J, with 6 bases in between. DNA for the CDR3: TGTGCCTGGAGTGTAATGGGTAACTATGGCTACACCTTC. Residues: CAWSVMGNYGYTF.

The chain's CDR3 is CASSLGLSAVTDTQYF. The CDR3 DNA follows: TGCGCCAGCAGCTTGGGACTTTCAGCGGTCACAGATACGCAGTATTTT. The chain carries TRBV5-1 and TRBJ2-3; weak D call: TRBD2 (5 bases). The CDR3 loop spans 16 amino acids. Germline V gene sequence: CDR1 SGHRS, CDR2 YFSETQ. V lost 0 bases and J 2 bases, leaving 13 bases between the germline ends.

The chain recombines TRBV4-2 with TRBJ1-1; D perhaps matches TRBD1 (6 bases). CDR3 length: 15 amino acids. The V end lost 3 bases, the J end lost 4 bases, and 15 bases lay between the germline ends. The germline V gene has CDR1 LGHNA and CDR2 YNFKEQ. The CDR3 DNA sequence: TGTGCCAGCAGCCAGCCGAACAGGGTCGGCACTGAAGCTTTCTTT. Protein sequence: CASSQPNRVGTEAFF.

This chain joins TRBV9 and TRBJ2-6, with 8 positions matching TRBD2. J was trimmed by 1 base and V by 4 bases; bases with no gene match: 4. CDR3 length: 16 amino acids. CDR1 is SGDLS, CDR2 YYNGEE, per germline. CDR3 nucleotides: TGTGCCAGCAGCTCCGGGGGGGGTTCTGGGGCCAACGTCCTGACTTTC. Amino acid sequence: CASSSGGGSGANVLTF.

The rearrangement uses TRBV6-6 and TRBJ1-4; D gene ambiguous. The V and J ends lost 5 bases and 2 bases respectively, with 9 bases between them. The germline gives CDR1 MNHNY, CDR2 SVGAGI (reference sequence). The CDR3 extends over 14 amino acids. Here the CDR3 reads CASSHQPTNEKLFF. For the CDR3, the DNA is TGTGCCAGCAGTCACCAGCCTACTAATGAAAAACTGTTTTTT.

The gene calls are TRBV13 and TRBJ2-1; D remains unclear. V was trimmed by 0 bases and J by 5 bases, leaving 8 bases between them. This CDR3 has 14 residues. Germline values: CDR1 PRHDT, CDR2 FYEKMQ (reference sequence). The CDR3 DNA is TGTGCCAGCAGCTTAGGCCGGATTAACAATGAGCAGTTCTTC. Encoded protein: CASSLGRINNEQFF.

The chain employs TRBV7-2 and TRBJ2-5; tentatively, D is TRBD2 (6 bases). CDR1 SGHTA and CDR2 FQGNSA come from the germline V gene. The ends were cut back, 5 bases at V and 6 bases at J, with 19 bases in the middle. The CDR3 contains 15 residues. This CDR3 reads CASSEKLGGQKTQYF. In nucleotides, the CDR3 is TGTGCCAGCAGCGAAAAACTGGGGGGTCAGAAGACCCAGTACTTC.